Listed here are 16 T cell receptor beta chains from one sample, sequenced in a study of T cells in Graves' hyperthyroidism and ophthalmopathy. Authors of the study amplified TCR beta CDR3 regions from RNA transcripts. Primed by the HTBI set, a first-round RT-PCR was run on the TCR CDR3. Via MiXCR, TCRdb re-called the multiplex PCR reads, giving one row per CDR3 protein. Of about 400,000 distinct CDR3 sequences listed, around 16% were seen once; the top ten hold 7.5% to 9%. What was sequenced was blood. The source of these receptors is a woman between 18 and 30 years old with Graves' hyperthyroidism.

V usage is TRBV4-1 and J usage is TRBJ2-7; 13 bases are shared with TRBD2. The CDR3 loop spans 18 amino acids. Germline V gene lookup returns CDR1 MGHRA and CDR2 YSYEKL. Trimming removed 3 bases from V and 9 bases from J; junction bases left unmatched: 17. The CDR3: CASSQPLRVGLAGVRQYF. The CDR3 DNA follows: TGCGCCAGCAGCCAGCCCCTACGTGTAGGACTAGCGGGAGTGAGGCAGTACTTC.

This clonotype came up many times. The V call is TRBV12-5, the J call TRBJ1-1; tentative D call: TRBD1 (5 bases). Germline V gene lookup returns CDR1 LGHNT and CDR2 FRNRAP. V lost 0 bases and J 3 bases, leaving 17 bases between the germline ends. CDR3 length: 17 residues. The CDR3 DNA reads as TGTGCTAGTGGTTTGGTAACGCGGCAGGGTCTCCACACTGAAGCTTTCTTT. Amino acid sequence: CASGLVTRQGLHTEAFF.

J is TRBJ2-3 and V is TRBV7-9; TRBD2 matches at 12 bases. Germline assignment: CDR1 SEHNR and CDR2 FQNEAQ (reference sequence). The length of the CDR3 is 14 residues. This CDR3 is CGHLAGGPADTQYF. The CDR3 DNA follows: TGTGGGCACCTAGCGGGAGGGCCCGCAGATACGCAGTATTTT.

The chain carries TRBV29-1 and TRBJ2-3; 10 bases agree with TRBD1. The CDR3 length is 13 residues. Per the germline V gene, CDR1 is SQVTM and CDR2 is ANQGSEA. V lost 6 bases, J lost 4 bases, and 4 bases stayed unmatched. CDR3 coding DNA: TGCAGCGTCGGACAGGGGGTCTCAGATACGCAGTATTTT. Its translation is CSVGQGVSDTQYF.

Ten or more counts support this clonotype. The CDR3, as DNA: TGTGCCAGCAGCCCCCCGACTAGCCGTAGCACAGATACGCAGTATTTT. Protein sequence: CASSPPTSRSTDTQYF. V is TRBV7-9 and J is TRBJ2-3; TRBD2 matches 7 bases. Germline-derived CDR1 and CDR2 are SEHNR and FQNEAQ (reference sequence). The V segment lost 5 bases and the J segment 0 bases; nucleotides outside the gene matches: 8. The CDR3 consists of 16 residues.

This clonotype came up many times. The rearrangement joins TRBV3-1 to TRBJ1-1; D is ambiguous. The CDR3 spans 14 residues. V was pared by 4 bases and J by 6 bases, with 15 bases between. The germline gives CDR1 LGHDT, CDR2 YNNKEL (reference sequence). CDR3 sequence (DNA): TGTGCCAGCAGCCTCGAAGAAAAGCCTTCTGAAGCTTTCTTT. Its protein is CASSLEEKPSEAFF.

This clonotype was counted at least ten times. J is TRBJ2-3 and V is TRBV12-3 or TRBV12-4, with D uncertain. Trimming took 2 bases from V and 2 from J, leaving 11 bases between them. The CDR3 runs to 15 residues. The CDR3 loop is CASSLRASYTDTQYF. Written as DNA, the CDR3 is TGTGCCAGCAGTTTAAGGGCAAGCTACACAGATACGCAGTATTTT.

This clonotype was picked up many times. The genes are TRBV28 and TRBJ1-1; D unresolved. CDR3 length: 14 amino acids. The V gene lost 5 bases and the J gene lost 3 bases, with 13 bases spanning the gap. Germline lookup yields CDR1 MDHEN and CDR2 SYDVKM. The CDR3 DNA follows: TGTGCCAGCAGTCCATCGGGATGGGACACTGAAGCTTTCTTT. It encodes CASSPSGWDTEAFF.

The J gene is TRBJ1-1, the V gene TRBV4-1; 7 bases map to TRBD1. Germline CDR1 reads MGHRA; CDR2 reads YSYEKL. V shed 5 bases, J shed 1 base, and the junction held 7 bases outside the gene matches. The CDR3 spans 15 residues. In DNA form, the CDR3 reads TGCGCCAGCAGCACTCGACAGGGTCGGAACACTGAAGCTTTCTTT. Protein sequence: CASSTRQGRNTEAFF.

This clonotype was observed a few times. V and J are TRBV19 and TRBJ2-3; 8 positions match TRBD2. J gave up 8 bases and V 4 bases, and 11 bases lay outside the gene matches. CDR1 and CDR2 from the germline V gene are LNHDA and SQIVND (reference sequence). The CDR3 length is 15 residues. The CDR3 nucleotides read TGTGCCAGTAGTACGACGGGAGGGCCGATCAGTACGCAGTATTTT. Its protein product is CASSTTGGPISTQYF.

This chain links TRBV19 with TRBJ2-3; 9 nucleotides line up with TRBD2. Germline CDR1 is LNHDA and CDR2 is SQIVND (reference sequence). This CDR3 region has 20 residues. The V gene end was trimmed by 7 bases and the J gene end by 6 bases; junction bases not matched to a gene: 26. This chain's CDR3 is CASTTARWKRGATNADTQYF. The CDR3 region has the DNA TGTGCCAGTACCACCGCCCGTTGGAAGCGGGGGGCAACCAATGCTGATACGCAGTATTTT.

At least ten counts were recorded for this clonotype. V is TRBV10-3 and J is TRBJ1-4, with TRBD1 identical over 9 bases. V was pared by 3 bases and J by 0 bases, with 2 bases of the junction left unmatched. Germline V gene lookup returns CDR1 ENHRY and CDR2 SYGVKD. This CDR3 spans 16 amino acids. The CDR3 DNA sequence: TGTGCCATCAGTGATCGACAGGGGGCAACTAATGAAAAACTGTTTTTT. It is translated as CAISDRQGATNEKLFF.

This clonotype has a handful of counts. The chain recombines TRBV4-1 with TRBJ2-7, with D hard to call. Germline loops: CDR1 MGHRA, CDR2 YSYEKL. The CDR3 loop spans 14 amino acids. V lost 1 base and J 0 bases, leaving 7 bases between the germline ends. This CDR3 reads CASSQAASSYEQYF. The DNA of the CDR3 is TGCGCCAGCAGCCAAGCTGCCAGCTCCTACGAGCAGTACTTC.

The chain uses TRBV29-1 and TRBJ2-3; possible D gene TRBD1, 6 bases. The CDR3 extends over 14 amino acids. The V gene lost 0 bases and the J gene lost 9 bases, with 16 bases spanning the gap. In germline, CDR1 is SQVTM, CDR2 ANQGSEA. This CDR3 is CSVEDWGPRGTQYF. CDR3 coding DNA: TGCAGCGTTGAAGATTGGGGCCCCAGGGGAACGCAGTATTTT.

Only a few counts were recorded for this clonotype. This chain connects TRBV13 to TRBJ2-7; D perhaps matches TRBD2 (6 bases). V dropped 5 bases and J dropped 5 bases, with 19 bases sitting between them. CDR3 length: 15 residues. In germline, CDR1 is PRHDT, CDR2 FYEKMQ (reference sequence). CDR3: CASSQRDSRRDEQYF. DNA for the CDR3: TGTGCCAGCAGCCAACGGGACTCCCGAAGGGACGAGCAGTACTTC. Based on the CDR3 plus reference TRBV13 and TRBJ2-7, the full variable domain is AAGVIQSPRHLIKEKRETATLKCYPIPRHDTVYWYQQGPGQDPQFLISFYEKMQSDKGSIPDRFSAQQFSDYHSELNMSSLELGDSALYFCASSQRDSRRDEQYFGPGTRLTVT.

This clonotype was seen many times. The CDR3 bases are TGTGCCAGCAGTTCACCACAGGGGCTACGGGATACGCAGTATTTT. Encoded protein: CASSSPQGLRDTQYF. This chain links TRBV27 with TRBJ2-3, with 7 bases identical to TRBD1. J was trimmed by 6 bases and V by 4 bases; bases with no gene match: 10. The length of the CDR3 is 15 residues. In germline, CDR1 is MNHEY, CDR2 SMNVEV (reference sequence).